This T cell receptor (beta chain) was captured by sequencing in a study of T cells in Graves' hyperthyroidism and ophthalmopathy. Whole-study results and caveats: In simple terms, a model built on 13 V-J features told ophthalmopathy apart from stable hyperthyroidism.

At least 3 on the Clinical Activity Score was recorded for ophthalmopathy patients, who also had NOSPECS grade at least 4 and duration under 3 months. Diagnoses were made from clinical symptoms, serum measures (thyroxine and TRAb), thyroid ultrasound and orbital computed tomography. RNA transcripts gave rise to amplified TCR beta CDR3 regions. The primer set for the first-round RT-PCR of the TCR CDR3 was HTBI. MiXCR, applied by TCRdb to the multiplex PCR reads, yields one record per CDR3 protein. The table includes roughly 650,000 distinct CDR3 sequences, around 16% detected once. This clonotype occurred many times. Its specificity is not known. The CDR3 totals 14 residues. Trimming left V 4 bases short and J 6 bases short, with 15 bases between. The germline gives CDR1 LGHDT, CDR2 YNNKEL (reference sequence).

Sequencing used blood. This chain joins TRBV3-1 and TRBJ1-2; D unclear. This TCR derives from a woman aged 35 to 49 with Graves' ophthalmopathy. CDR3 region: CASSRTAAENGYTF. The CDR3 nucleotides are TGTGCCAGCAGCCGAACGGCGGCAGAGAATGGCTACACCTTC.